This entry lists 2 T cell receptor beta chains sequenced from one sample in a study of shared clonotypes between healthy human individuals. TCRdb's table, derived via immunoSEQ multiplex PCR, lists solely in-frame clones and lacks some. The sample carries under 1,100,000 clones, around three quarters recorded once. Source material: memory CD4+ T cells from PBMCs. Subset denoted: CD45RA-negative fraction. Receptors originate from a man younger than 30 in good health. Some clones in this sample may be carry-over from other donors' samples.

This clone was detected only once. The chain has TRBV20-1 and TRBJ2-5; D is undetermined. Germline lookup yields CDR1 DFQATT and CDR2 SNEGSKA (reference sequence). This CDR3 is built from 11 residues. V lost 2 bases to trimming and J lost 5 bases, with 6 bases between them. The CDR3 protein is CSARYGETQYF. The CDR3 DNA is TGCAGTGCTAGATACGGGGAGACCCAGTACTTC.

This clone was picked up one time. The chain couples TRBV27 to TRBJ2-1; D may be TRBD2 (5 bases). Trimming shortened V by 6 bases and J by 4 bases, and 10 bases separated the two germline ends. Germline-derived CDR1 and CDR2 are MNHEY and SMNVEV (reference sequence). The CDR3 is 13 residues long. CDR3 DNA sequence: TGTGCCAGCAGCCTACTAGTTTACAATGAGCAGTTCTTC. As protein: CASSLLVYNEQFF.